Listed here are 22 T cell receptor beta chains from one sample, sequenced in a study of identical twins. MiXCR, applied by TCRdb to the 5' RACE reads, yields one record per CDR3 protein. The data hold about 280,000 distinct CDR3 sequences, with 8% to 9% observed a single time. The sample was also linked to a second study, of yellow fever vaccine responses in identical twins.

The specimen was memory (CD45RO+) T cells sorted from blood. Receptors were obtained from a woman between 18 and 29 years old in good health.

Details on this clonotype: A much more abundant neighbour one base away suggests this may be a read error. The chain links TRBV12-3 or TRBV12-4 to TRBJ1-2; D is perhaps TRBD1 (5 bases). The CDR3 runs to 13 residues. Trimming took off 7 bases at V and 2 bases at J, with 11 bases between the two ends. The DNA for the CDR3 is TGTGCCAGCAACGCTTGGGGGAACTATGGCTACACCTTC. It codes for CASNAWGNYGYTF.

The table lists this clonotype with a few counts. The chain uses TRBV7-9 and TRBJ2-3; D is undetermined. In germline, CDR1 is SEHNR, CDR2 FQNEAQ (reference sequence). The ends were cut back, 7 bases at V and 2 bases at J, with 7 bases in the middle. The length of the CDR3 is 12 residues. The CDR3 DNA follows: TGTGCCAGCATCCCCTACACAGATACGCAGTATTTT. It translates to CASIPYTDTQYF.

CDR3 sequence reads: CASSYSNTWDRDINTQYF. The CDR3 bases are TGTGCCAGCAGTTACTCGAATACGTGGGACAGGGACATAAATACGCAGTATTTT. The J gene is TRBJ2-3, the V gene TRBV6-2 or TRBV6-3, with 9 bases fitting TRBD1. Germline CDR1 MNHEY, CDR2 SVGEGT. Trimming took 0 bases from V and 7 from J; bases not matched to a gene: 14. The CDR3 contains 18 residues.

The chain carries TRBV11-3 and TRBJ2-1; 8 bases line up with TRBD2. This CDR3 has 15 residues. With 1 base clipped from V and 5 bases from J, the junction kept 4 bases outside the gene matches. CDR1 SGHNT and CDR2 YENEEA come from the germline V gene. The DNA of the CDR3 is TGTGCCAGCAGCTTAGTCAGCGGGGGAGACAATGAGCAGTTCTTC. Its translation: CASSLVSGGDNEQFF.

This clonotype was seen a handful of times. The CDR3 bases are TGTGCCAGCAGTCGAAACCCCGTGTCAGGGAGCACAGATACGCAGTATTTT. This sequence encodes CASSRNPVSGSTDTQYF. This rearrangement joins TRBV7-7 to TRBJ2-3; TRBD1 is a possible D gene (5 bases). V lost 6 bases, J lost 0 bases, and 19 bases lay in between. The CDR3 has 17 amino acids. CDR1 and CDR2 (germline): SSHAT, FNYEAQ (reference sequence). Combining the CDR3 with reference TRBV7-7 and TRBJ2-3 gives the whole variable domain GAGVSQSPRYKVTKRGQDVTLRCDPISSHATLYWYQQALGQGPEFLTYFNYEAQPDKSGLPSDRFSAERPEGSISTLTIQRTEQRDSAMYRCASSRNPVSGSTDTQYFGPGTRLTVL.

This clonotype appeared many times. V gene TRBV7-8 combines with J gene TRBJ2-2; D gene unclear. CDR1 SGHVS and CDR2 FQNEAQ come from the germline V gene. Between the trimmed V and J ends, which lost 2 bases and 0 bases, there was a span of 4 bases. The CDR3 is 14 residues long. The CDR3 region is CASSLFSNTGELFF. The CDR3 DNA is TGTGCCAGCAGCTTATTTTCGAACACCGGGGAGCTGTTTTTT.

This clonotype has at least ten counts. The chain carries TRBV20-1 and TRBJ2-7; TRBD2 aligns across 10 bases. The CDR3 has 13 amino acids. Germline V gene lookup returns CDR1 DFQATT and CDR2 SNEGSKA (reference sequence). V was pared by 4 bases and J by 7 bases, with 7 bases of the junction left unmatched. In nucleotides, the CDR3 is TGCAGTGCTACCCGGCTGGGACTAGCGGAGCAGTACTTC. The encoded protein is CSATRLGLAEQYF.

This clonotype was counted only a few times. The chain combines TRBV6-5 with TRBJ1-3, with TRBD1 as a possible D gene (6 bases). The CDR3 has 15 residues. Germline assignment: CDR1 MNHEY and CDR2 SVGAGI. V gave up 1 base and J gave up 8 bases, with 15 bases separating them. This chain's CDR3 is CASSYFRGRLDTIYF. CDR3 nucleotide sequence: TGTGCCAGCAGTTACTTCAGGGGTCGCTTAGACACCATATATTTT.

This clonotype appeared many times. J is TRBJ2-1 and V is TRBV5-1; TRBD2 matches at 11 bases. This CDR3 is 16 amino acids long. Germline loops: CDR1 SGHRS, CDR2 YFSETQ. V trimming: 4 bases; J trimming: 4 bases; junction bases outside the gene matches: 7. The CDR3 nucleotides are TGCGCCAGCAGCATCCAAACTAGCGGGGGTTACAATGAGCAGTTCTTC. Its protein product is CASSIQTSGGYNEQFF.

CDR3 in DNA: TGCGCCAGCAGCTTAGGACTAGCGGGAGCGGACACCGGGGAGCTGTTTTTT. Translating gives CASSLGLAGADTGELFF. The chain couples TRBV5-1 to TRBJ2-2; 13 nucleotides agree with TRBD2. Germline-derived CDR1 and CDR2 are SGHRS and YFSETQ. With V trimmed by 2 bases and J by 3 bases, 4 bases remained unmatched. This CDR3 region has 17 residues.

This clonotype was detected ten times or more. The genes are TRBV10-3 and TRBJ2-7; 7 bases map to TRBD1. V gave up 6 bases and J gave up 5 bases; unmatched junction bases: 10. The V gene's germline CDR1 is ENHRY and CDR2 SYGVKD. This CDR3 contains 14 residues. The CDR3 is CAISGQGVLNEQYF. DNA for the CDR3: TGTGCCATCAGCGGTCAGGGGGTCTTGAACGAGCAGTACTTC.

This clonotype was found a few times. CDR3 region: CASSLVGGSGNQPQHF. The CDR3 DNA follows: TGTGCCAGCAGCTTAGTAGGGGGGAGTGGCAATCAGCCCCAGCATTTT. The J gene is TRBJ1-5, the V gene TRBV7-2; TRBD1 might be the D (6 bases). The CDR3 is 16 amino acids. V lost 1 base, J lost 2 bases, and 12 bases lay in between. Per germline, CDR1 SGHTA and CDR2 FQGNSA.

The chain links TRBV10-3 to TRBJ2-1; D is unresolved. Germline-derived CDR1 and CDR2 are ENHRY and SYGVKD. V was pared by 3 bases and J by 9 bases, with 15 bases between. The CDR3 consists of 14 residues. CDR3 sequence reads: CAISEWEVKGEQFF. The CDR3 DNA follows: TGTGCCATCAGTGAATGGGAAGTAAAGGGTGAGCAGTTCTTC.

The sample holds many counts of this clonotype. The chain links TRBV12-3 or TRBV12-4 to TRBJ1-5; tentatively, D is TRBD1 (5 bases). This CDR3 spans 14 amino acids. Trimming pared 2 bases from V and 7 bases from J, leaving 12 bases between. Here the CDR3 DNA reads TGTGCCAGCAGTTTAAACCAGGGAAAGCAGCCCCAGCATTTT. Residues: CASSLNQGKQPQHF.

This clonotype was picked up many times. This chain uses TRBV9 with TRBJ2-7, with TRBD2 matching over 8 bases. This CDR3 has 14 residues. CDR1 and CDR2 (germline): SGDLS, YYNGEE. Unmatched junction bases numbered 7, after V lost 2 bases and J lost 6 bases. The CDR3 region has the DNA TGTGCCAGCAGCGTCTTGGCGGGAGGTACCGAGCAGTACTTC. Translating gives CASSVLAGGTEQYF. Combining the CDR3 with reference TRBV9 and TRBJ2-7 gives the whole variable domain DSGVTQTPKHLITATGQRVTLRCSPRSGDLSVYWYQQSLDQGLQFLIQYYNGEERAKGNILERFSAQQFPDLHSELNLSSLELGDSALYFCASSVLAGGTEQYFGPGTRLTVT.

The rearrangement joins TRBV11-2 to TRBJ2-5; D is perhaps TRBD1 or TRBD2 (5 bases each). CDR3 length equals 15 residues. The germline V gene encodes CDR1 SGHAT and CDR2 FQNNGV. Trimming removed 1 base at V and 1 base at J, with 10 bases between. CDR3 nucleotides: TGTGCCAGCAGCTTAGCGGGGCGGCCCCAAGAGACCCAGTACTTC. This codes for CASSLAGRPQETQYF.

V and J are TRBV5-1 and TRBJ2-1, with 8 bases fitting TRBD2. Per the germline V gene, CDR1 is SGHRS and CDR2 is YFSETQ. V lost 4 bases, J lost 5 bases, and 5 bases stayed unmatched. There are 14 residues in the CDR3. As DNA, the CDR3 is TGCGCCAGCAGCGCGGGAGGCGTAAACAATGAGCAGTTCTTC. Its translation is CASSAGGVNNEQFF.

The chain recombines TRBV7-2 with TRBJ2-7, with 7 bases identical to TRBD2. Germline CDR1 is SGHTA and CDR2 is FQGNSA. This CDR3 comprises 16 residues. The junction had 7 bases not matched to a gene; V was cut back by 2 bases and J by 0 bases. CDR3 sequence: CASSLQSGTSSYEQYF. For the CDR3, the DNA is TGTGCCAGCAGCTTACAAAGCGGGACGAGCTCCTACGAGCAGTACTTC.

In the case of this clonotype: One end of the junction fails to match germline, which may point to a read error. The V call is TRBV9, the J call TRBJ2-2, with D unresolved. CDR3 length: 13 residues. Germline CDR1 reads SGDLS; CDR2 reads YYNGEE. The CDR3 spells CTSSVERTGELFF. CDR3 DNA: TGTACCAGCAGCGTAGAAAGGACCGGGGAGCTGTTTTTT.

The chain recombines TRBV3-1 with TRBJ2-1; no definite D call. Trimming removed 4 bases from V and 1 base from J, with 11 bases in between. Germline-derived CDR1 and CDR2 are LGHDT and YNNKEL (reference sequence). This CDR3 spans 15 amino acids. The CDR3 loop is CASSRSRASYNEQFF. The CDR3 nucleotides read TGTGCCAGCAGCCGATCTAGAGCATCCTACAATGAGCAGTTCTTC.

In its sample, this clonotype was seen many times. The chain employs TRBV7-2 and TRBJ2-1; D unresolved. There are 13 residues in the CDR3. Germline CDR1 SGHTA, CDR2 FQGNSA. V lost 2 bases and J 4 bases, leaving 6 bases between the germline ends. CDR3 sequence (DNA): TGTGCCAGCAGCTTACCCCAATACAATGAGCAGTTCTTC. Translating gives CASSLPQYNEQFF.

The V call is TRBV18, the J call TRBJ2-4; D ambiguous. The CDR3 loop spans 12 amino acids. Germline V gives CDR1 KGHSH, CDR2 LQKENI. Between the trimmed V and J ends, which lost 2 bases and 13 bases, there was a span of 12 bases. Written as DNA, the CDR3 is TGTGCCAGCTCACCAGCTTCGGCGGCCCAGTACTTC. Protein product: CASSPASAAQYF.